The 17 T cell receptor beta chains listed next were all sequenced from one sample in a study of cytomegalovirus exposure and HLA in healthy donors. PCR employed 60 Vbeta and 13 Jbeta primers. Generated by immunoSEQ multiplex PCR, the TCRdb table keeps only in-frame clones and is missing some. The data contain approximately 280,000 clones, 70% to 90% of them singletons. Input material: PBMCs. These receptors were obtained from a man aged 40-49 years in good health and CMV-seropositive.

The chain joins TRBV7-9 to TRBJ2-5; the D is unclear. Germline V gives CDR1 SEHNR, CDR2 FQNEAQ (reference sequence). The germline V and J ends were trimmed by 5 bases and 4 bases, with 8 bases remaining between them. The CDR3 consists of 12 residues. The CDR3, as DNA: TGTGCCAGCAGCCCGACTGGAGAGACCCAGTACTTC. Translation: CASSPTGETQYF.

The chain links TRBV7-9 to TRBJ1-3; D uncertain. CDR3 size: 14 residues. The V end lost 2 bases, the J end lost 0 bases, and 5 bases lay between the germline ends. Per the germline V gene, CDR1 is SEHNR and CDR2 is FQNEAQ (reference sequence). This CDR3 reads CASSLTSSGNTIYF. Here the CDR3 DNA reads TGTGCCAGCAGCTTAACAAGCTCTGGAAACACCATATATTTT.

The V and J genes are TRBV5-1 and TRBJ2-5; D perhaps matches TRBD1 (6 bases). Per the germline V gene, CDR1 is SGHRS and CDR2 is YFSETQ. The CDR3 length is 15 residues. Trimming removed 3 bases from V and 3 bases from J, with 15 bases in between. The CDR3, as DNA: TGCGCCAGCAGCTCCTCCGGGACACTGAAAGAGACCCAGTACTTC. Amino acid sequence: CASSSSGTLKETQYF.

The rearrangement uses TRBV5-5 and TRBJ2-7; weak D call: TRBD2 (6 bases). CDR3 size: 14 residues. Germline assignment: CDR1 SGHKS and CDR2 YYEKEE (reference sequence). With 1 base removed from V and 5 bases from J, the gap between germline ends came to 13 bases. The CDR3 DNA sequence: TGTGCCAGCAGCTTGCGGGGGACCCGCAACGAGCAGTACTTC. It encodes CASSLRGTRNEQYF.

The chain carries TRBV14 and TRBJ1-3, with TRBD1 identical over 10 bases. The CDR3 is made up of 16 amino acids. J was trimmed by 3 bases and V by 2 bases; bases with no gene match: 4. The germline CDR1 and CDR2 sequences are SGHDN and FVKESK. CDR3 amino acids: CASSQRQGAIGNTIYF. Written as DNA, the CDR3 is TGTGCCAGCAGCCAAAGACAGGGGGCAATTGGAAACACCATATATTTT.

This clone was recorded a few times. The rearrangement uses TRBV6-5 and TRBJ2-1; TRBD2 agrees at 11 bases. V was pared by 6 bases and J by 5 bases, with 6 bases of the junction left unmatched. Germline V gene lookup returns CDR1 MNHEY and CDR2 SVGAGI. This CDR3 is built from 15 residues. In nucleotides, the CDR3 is TGTGCCAGCAGGCCCGGGACTAGCGGCAACAATGAGCAGTTCTTC. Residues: CASRPGTSGNNEQFF.

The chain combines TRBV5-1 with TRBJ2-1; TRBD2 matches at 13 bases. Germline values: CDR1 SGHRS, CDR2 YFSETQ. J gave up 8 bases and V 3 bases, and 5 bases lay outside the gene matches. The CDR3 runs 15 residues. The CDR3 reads CASSWGTSGNDEQFF. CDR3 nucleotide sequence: TGCGCCAGCAGCTGGGGGACTAGCGGGAACGATGAGCAGTTCTTC.

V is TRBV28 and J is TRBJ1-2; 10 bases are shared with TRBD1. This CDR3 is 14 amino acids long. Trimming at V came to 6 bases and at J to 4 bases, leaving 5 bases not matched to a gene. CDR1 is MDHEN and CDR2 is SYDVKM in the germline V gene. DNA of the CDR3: TGTGCCAGCAGACCGACAGGGGGCGGCTATGGCTACACCTTC. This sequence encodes CASRPTGGGYGYTF.

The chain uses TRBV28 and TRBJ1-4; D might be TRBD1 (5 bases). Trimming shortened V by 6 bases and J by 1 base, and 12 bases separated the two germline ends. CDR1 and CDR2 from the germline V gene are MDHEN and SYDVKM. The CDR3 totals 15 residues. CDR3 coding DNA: TGTGCCAGCAGCCTCCCCGGGGGAACTAATGAAAAACTGTTTTTT. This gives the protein CASSLPGGTNEKLFF.

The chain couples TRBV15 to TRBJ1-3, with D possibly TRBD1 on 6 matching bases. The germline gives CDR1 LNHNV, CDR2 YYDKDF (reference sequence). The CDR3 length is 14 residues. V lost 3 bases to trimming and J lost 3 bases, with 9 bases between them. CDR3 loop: CATSSGRGGNTIYF. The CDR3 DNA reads TGTGCCACCAGCAGTGGCAGGGGTGGAAACACCATATATTTT.

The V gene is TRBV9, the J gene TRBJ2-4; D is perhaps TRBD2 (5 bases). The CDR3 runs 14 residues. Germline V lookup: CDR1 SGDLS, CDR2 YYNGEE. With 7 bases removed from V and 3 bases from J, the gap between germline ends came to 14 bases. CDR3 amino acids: CASQADLGKNIQYF. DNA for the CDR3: TGTGCCAGCCAAGCGGATTTGGGCAAAAACATTCAGTACTTC.

In DNA, the CDR3 is TGCGCCAGCACCAGGTCACAACCTAACAATGAGCAGTTCTTC. Translating gives CASTRSQPNNEQFF. The J gene is TRBJ2-1, the V gene TRBV5-1; D gene ambiguous. V shed 6 bases and J shed 5 bases, with 15 bases lying between them. From germline, CDR1 is SGHRS and CDR2 YFSETQ. There are 14 residues in the CDR3.

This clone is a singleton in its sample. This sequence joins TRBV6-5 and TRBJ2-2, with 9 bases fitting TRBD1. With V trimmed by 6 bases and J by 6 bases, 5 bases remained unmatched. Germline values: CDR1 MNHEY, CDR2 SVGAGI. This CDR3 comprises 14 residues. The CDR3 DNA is TGTGCCAGCAGCATGGACAGGGGACCCGGGGAGCTGTTTTTT. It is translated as CASSMDRGPGELFF.

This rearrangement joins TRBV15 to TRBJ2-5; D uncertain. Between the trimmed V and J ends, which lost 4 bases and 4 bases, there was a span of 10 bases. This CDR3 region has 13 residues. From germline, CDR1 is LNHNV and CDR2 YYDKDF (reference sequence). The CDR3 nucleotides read TGTGCCACCAGCACGCGCGGAAGAGAGACCCAGTACTTC. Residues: CATSTRGRETQYF.

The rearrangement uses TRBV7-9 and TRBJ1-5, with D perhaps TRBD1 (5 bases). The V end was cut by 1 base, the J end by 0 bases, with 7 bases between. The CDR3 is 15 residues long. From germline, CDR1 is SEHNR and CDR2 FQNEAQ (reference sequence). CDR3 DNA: TGTGCCAGCAGCTTAGGGACAAATAGCAATCAGCCCCAGCATTTT. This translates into CASSLGTNSNQPQHF.

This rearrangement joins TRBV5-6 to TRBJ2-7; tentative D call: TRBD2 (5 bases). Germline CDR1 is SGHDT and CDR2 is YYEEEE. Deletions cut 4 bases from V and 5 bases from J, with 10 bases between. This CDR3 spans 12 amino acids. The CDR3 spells CASSHTRNEQYF. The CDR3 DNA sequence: TGTGCCAGCAGCCATACTAGAAACGAGCAGTACTTC.

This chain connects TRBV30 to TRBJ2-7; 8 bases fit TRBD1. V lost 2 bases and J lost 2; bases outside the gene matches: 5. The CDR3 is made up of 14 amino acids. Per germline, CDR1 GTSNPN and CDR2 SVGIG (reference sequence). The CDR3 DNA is TGTGCCTGGAGTTTTACAGGGGGTACCTACGAGCAGTACTTC. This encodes CAWSFTGGTYEQYF.